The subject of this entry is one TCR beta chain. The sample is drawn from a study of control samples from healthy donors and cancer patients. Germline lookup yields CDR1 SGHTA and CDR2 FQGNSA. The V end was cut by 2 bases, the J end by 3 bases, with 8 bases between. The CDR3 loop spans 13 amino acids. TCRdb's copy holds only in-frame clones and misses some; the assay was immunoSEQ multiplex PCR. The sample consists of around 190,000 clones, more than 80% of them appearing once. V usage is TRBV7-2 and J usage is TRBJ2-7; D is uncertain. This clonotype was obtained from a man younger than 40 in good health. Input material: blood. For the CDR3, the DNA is TGTGCCAGCAGCTTAAATTTAGTCTACGAGCAGTACTTC. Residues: CASSLNLVYEQYF.